These T cell receptor beta chains were read from a single sample in a study of blood T cell repertoires in COVID-19. Sequencing used immunoSEQ multiplex PCR; TCRdb keeps in-frame clones, though not all of them. The sample shows about 500,000 clones, 80% to 90% of them seen only once. The specimen was peripheral blood. All receptors derive from a man younger than 35 with COVID-19, enrolled during active disease. Each CDR3 is given with its conserved first and last residue. The D gene is left open where the match is weak. Clone size is given for some rows only: seen once, a few or many times, or a class if the clone is expanded.

d_call j_call clone_size v_call cdr3_aa cdr3_nt
. TRBJ1-1 . TRBV6-5 CASSYSYRTSTEAFF TGTGCCAGCAGTTACTCGTACAGGACGTCCACTGAAGCTTTCTTT
TRBD2 TRBJ2-5 . TRBV5-5 CASSKGTRGETQYF TGTGCCAGCAGCAAAGGGACTAGGGGGGAGACCCAGTACTTC
TRBD1 TRBJ1-2 once TRBV6-5 CASRQTGLGYGGYTF TGTGCCAGCAGACAGACAGGGTTGGGGTATGGGGGCTACACCTTC
TRBD2 TRBJ2-5 . TRBV27 CASSLWAGGSQETQYF TGTGCCAGCAGTTTATGGGCGGGGGGATCCCAAGAGACCCAGTACTTC
. TRBJ1-6 . TRBV21-1 CASSSGQGGGSPLHF TGTGCCAGCAGCTCAGGACAGGGAGGGGGCTCACCCCTCCACTTT
. TRBJ1-5 . TRBV9 CASSVGGAGQPQHF TGTGCCAGCAGCGTAGGGGGCGCGGGGCAGCCCCAGCATTTT
TRBD2 TRBJ2-7 few TRBV5-4 CASRQDSSGGAHEQYF TGTGCCAGCAGACAAGACTCTAGCGGGGGGGCCCACGAGCAGTACTTC
. TRBJ1-1 . TRBV3-1/TRBV3-2 CASSQGGSGTEAFF TGTGCCAGCAGCCAAGGAGGATCCGGAACTGAAGCTTTCTTT
TRBD2 TRBJ2-5 . TRBV3-1/TRBV3-2 CASSQDRLAGSWETQYF TGTGCCAGCAGCCAAGATCGACTAGCGGGGTCCTGGGAGACCCAGTACTTC
. TRBJ1-6 . TRBV19 CASHRRGNSPLHF TGTGCCAGCCACCGGAGAGGGAATTCACCCCTCCACTTT
TRBD2 TRBJ2-5 . TRBV3-1/TRBV3-2 CASSQERTSYQETQYF TGTGCCAGCAGCCAAGAAAGGACTAGCTATCAAGAGACCCAGTACTTC
. TRBJ2-1 once TRBV24-1 CATSESSSYNEQFF TGTGCCACCAGTGAGTCCAGCTCCTACAATGAGCAGTTCTTC
. TRBJ1-2 . TRBV14 CASSPRWGLGYTF TGTGCCAGCAGCCCTCGCTGGGGGCTTGGCTACACCTTC
TRBD1 TRBJ1-1 . TRBV18 CASSQGQEMNTEAFF TGTGCCAGCTCCCAGGGACAGGAGATGAACACTGAAGCTTTCTTT
. TRBJ2-3 . TRBV10-3 CAISEPDFWAPDTQYF TGTGCCATCAGTGAGCCGGACTTTTGGGCCCCAGATACGCAGTATTTT
. TRBJ1-2 . TRBV18 CASSPQRGADGYTF TGTGCCAGCTCACCACAACGGGGGGCCGATGGCTACACCTTC
. TRBJ2-6 . TRBV3-1/TRBV3-2 CASSQGRDIFSGANVLTF TGTGCCAGCAGCCAAGGTCGGGACATTTTCTCTGGGGCCAACGTCCTGACTTTC
. TRBJ2-5 . TRBV18 CASSPSTEETQYF TGTGCCAGCTCACCGTCGACAGAAGAGACCCAGTACTTC
. TRBJ2-6 . TRBV24-1 CATSDPTATGANVLTF TGTGCCACCAGTGACCCCACAGCTACCGGGGCCAACGTCCTGACTTTC
. TRBJ1-6 . TRBV5-8 CASSPPAGAGKIYNSPLHF TGTGCCAGCAGCCCGCCCGCAGGGGCAGGGAAAATTTATAATTCACCCCTCCACTTT
. TRBJ2-7 once TRBV6-6 CASSRTTASSYEQYF TGTGCCAGCAGCCGTACGACAGCGAGCTCCTACGAGCAGTACTTC
TRBD2 TRBJ2-3 . TRBV5-1 CASSRTSGTDTQYF TGCGCCAGCAGCCGGACTAGCGGCACAGATACGCAGTATTTT
. TRBJ2-2 . TRBV12-3/TRBV12-4 CASRFFTGELFF TGTGCCAGCAGGTTCTTCACCGGGGAGCTGTTTTTT
. TRBJ2-7 . TRBV28 CASSAPRTRGASYEQYF TGTGCCAGCAGTGCCCCAAGGACACGCGGGGCCTCCTACGAGCAGTACTTC
. TRBJ2-1 . TRBV15 CATSRDLAASYNEQFF TGTGCCACCAGCAGAGATTTAGCGGCCTCCTACAATGAGCAGTTCTTC
TRBD2 TRBJ2-3 . TRBV3-1/TRBV3-2 CASSQAWGTSGPKDTQYF TGTGCCAGCAGCCAAGCTTGGGGGACTAGCGGACCAAAAGATACGCAGTATTTT
. TRBJ1-2 . TRBV12-3/TRBV12-4 CADAPGLSYGYTF TGTGCCGACGCGCCGGGACTAAGCTATGGCTACACCTTC
. TRBJ2-5 . TRBV6-6 CASSLEPLGGGSAQYF TGTGCCAGCAGTCTAGAACCACTAGGGGGGGGGTCGGCCCAGTACTTC
. TRBJ1-1 . TRBV12-5 CASGLADTGTEAFF TGTGCTAGTGGTTTGGCTGACACTGGCACTGAAGCTTTCTTT
. TRBJ2-1 . TRBV7-9 CASSLLSGRLSYNEQFF TGTGCCAGCAGCTTACTCTCGGGGAGACTCTCCTACAATGAGCAGTTCTTC
TRBD2 TRBJ2-7 . TRBV5-6 CASSPGTSGYEQYF TGTGCCAGCAGCCCCGGGACTAGCGGTTACGAGCAGTACTTC
. TRBJ1-1 once TRBV3-1/TRBV3-2 CASSPGTKSGAFF TGTGCCAGCAGCCCCGGGACAAAGAGCGGAGCTTTCTTT
. TRBJ2-3 . TRBV9 CASSVGPGSPDTQYF TGTGCCAGCAGCGTAGGGCCAGGGTCCCCAGATACGCAGTATTTT
TRBD2 TRBJ2-3 . TRBV27 CASSLGTSGTDTQYF TGTGCCAGCAGTTTAGGGACTAGCGGGACAGATACGCAGTATTTT
. TRBJ1-2 once TRBV3-1/TRBV3-2 CASSNRRGGYTF TGTGCCAGCAGCAATCGACGGGGTGGCTACACCTTC
. TRBJ1-2 many TRBV19 CASSIMGGGGILNYGYTF TGTGCCAGTAGTATTATGGGGGGAGGGGGAATCCTTAACTATGGCTACACCTTC
. TRBJ2-1 . TRBV7-3 CASSPVVSGYNEQFF TGTGCCAGCAGCCCTGTCGTTAGCGGCTACAATGAGCAGTTCTTC
TRBD1 TRBJ2-1 . TRBV6-5 CASSPDRGPTNEQFF TGTGCCAGCAGCCCAGACAGGGGGCCTACCAATGAGCAGTTCTTC
. TRBJ1-1 . TRBV9 CASSVNPERSNTEAFF TGTGCCAGCAGCGTAAATCCGGAGAGATCGAACACTGAAGCTTTCTTT
. TRBJ2-7 . TRBV24-1 CATSDFCQGRCEQYF TGTGCCACCAGTGATTTTTGCCAGGGTCGATGCGAGCAGTACTTC
TRBD1 TRBJ1-2 . TRBV10-2 CASTKTGINYGYTF TGCGCCAGCACCAAGACAGGGATTAACTATGGCTACACCTTC
TRBD2 TRBJ2-7 . TRBV5-1 CASSPTSGTNFEQYF TGCGCCAGCAGCCCCACTAGCGGCACCAATTTCGAGCAGTACTTC
. TRBJ1-2 . TRBV6-5 CASSYGRAAYGYTF TGTGCCAGCAGTTATGGCAGGGCGGCCTATGGCTACACCTTC
TRBD1 TRBJ2-6 . TRBV7-9 CASSLERDSGGANVLTF TGTGCCAGCAGCTTAGAGAGGGACAGCGGTGGGGCCAACGTCCTGACTTTC
. TRBJ2-1 once TRBV7-6 CASSLRAGEQFF TGTGCCAGCAGCTTACGAGCGGGTGAGCAGTTCTTC
. TRBJ2-7 . TRBV30 CAWEDNSYEQYF TGTGCCTGGGAGGACAACTCCTACGAGCAGTACTTC